The next 5 T cell receptor beta chains were all read from a single sample in a study of T cells in tuberculosis. Generated by immunoSEQ multiplex PCR, the TCRdb table keeps only in-frame clones and is missing some. The sample lists some 47,000 clones; 90% to 95% were seen once. The sample consisted of PBMCs. Receptors were obtained from a donor between 10 and 29 years old with latent tuberculosis or without tuberculosis infection.

This chain uses TRBV6-1 with TRBJ1-1; D remains unclear. The germline V and J ends were trimmed by 4 bases and 2 bases, with 17 bases remaining between them. The CDR3 runs to 16 residues. Looked up from germline, CDR1 is MNHNS and CDR2 is SASEGT. The CDR3 here is CASSVAWTGINTEAFF. CDR3 nucleotides: TGTGCCAGCAGTGTTGCTTGGACGGGGATTAACACTGAAGCTTTCTTT.

In DNA form, the CDR3 reads TGCGCCAGCAGTACAGGGGGATCCAATCAGCCCCAGCATTTT. This translates into CASSTGGSNQPQHF. The V call is TRBV10-2, the J call TRBJ1-5; TRBD1 agrees at 8 bases. Germline V gene sequence: CDR1 WSHSY, CDR2 SAAADI. The trim removed 5 bases at V and 3 bases at J, leaving 3 bases unmatched. The CDR3 loop spans 14 amino acids.

CDR3: CASSAKGAGGEGNEQFF. CDR3 nucleotides: TGTGCCAGCAGTGCAAAGGGAGCGGGAGGGGAGGGGAATGAGCAGTTCTTC. The genes are TRBV25-1 and TRBJ2-1, with 10 bases aligning to TRBD2. V trimming: 4 bases; J trimming: 7 bases; junction bases outside the gene matches: 13. The CDR3 length is 17 residues. Germline lookup yields CDR1 MGHDK and CDR2 SYGVNS.

The V and J genes are TRBV7-2 and TRBJ1-3, with D possibly being TRBD1 (5 bases). From germline, CDR1 is SGHTA and CDR2 FQGNSA. V lost 5 bases, J lost 2 bases, and 10 bases lay in between. The CDR3 contains 14 residues. This CDR3 reads CASSPTVAGNTIYF. CDR3 sequence (DNA): TGTGCCAGCAGCCCGACAGTTGCTGGAAACACCATATATTTT.

The V call is TRBV4-2, the J call TRBJ1-2; possible D gene TRBD1, 6 bases. CDR1 is LGHNA, CDR2 YNFKEQ, per germline. V lost 2 bases and J 7 bases, leaving 17 bases between the germline ends. This CDR3 is built from 15 residues. CDR3 sequence: CASSQRQGFMGGYTF. CDR3 coding DNA: TGTGCCAGCAGCCAACGCCAGGGGTTTATGGGTGGCTACACCTTC.